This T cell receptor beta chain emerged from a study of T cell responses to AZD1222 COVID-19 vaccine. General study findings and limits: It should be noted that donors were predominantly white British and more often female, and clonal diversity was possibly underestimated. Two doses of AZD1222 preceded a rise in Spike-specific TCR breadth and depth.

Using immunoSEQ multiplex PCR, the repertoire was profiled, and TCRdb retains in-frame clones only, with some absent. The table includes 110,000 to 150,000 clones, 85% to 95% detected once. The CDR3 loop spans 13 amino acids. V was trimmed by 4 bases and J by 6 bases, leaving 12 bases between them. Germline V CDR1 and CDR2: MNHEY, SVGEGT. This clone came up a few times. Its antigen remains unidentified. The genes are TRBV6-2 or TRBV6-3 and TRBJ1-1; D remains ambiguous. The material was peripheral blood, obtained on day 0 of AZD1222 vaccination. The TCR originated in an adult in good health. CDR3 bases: TGTGCCAGCAGTTCCGCCCCCGTAGCTGAAGCTTTCTTT. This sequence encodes CASSSAPVAEAFF.